Sequencing of this T cell receptor beta chain was carried out in a study of vaccination and CD4 T cells after COVID-19. Treatment specified: 10-day PBMC culture with coronavirus spike peptide pools or control peptides (ViraFEST assay). A few counts support this clonotype. No antigen is known for it. Cultured CD4+ T cells had their DNA profiled by the Oncomine TCR Beta short-read assay. The genomic DNA was obtained from cultured CD4+ T cells by extraction with the QIAamp micro DNA kit. MiXCR was run by TCRdb on the PCR reads, yielding one entry per CDR3 protein. The sample shows some 20,000 distinct CDR3 sequences, less than 55% of them seen only once. The specimen sequenced was CD4+ T cells from blood, cultured in vitro. The sequence derives from a human donor who had recovered from COVID-19.

CDR3 in amino acids: CSARDPQYSNQPQHF. CDR3 nucleotide sequence: TGCAGTGCTAGAGATCCCCAGTATAGCAATCAGCCCCAGCATTTT. V and J are TRBV20-1 and TRBJ1-5; D unclear. The CDR3 covers 15 residues. Deletions cut 0 bases from V and 0 bases from J, with 9 bases between. Germline-derived CDR1 and CDR2 are DFQATT and SNEGSKA (reference sequence).